One sample yielded the 28 T cell receptor beta chains listed below, sequenced in a study of cytomegalovirus exposure and HLA in healthy donors. Profiling relied on immunoSEQ multiplex PCR, and the TCRdb table lists in-frame clones only, not all of them. Of under 250,000 clones listed, around 80% are singletons. The sample consisted of PBMCs. Receptors originate from a woman between 25 and 40 years old in good health and CMV-seronegative.

V usage is TRBV4-1 and J usage is TRBJ1-5; a possible D gene is TRBD1 (5 bases). The V end was cut by 0 bases, the J end by 3 bases, with 12 bases between. The CDR3 consists of 16 residues. CDR1 and CDR2 (germline): MGHRA, YSYEKL. The CDR3 reads CASSQEGGRANQPQHF. As DNA, the CDR3 is TGCGCCAGCAGCCAAGAGGGAGGCAGGGCCAATCAGCCCCAGCATTTT.

The genes are TRBV2 and TRBJ2-7, with TRBD1 identical over 7 bases. The ends lost 8 bases at V and 3 bases at J; junction bases unmatched: 4. CDR1 and CDR2 from the germline V gene are SNHLY and FYNNEI. The CDR3 runs to 12 residues. The CDR3 nucleotides read TGTGCCAGCGAGGGGACAGTCTACGAGCAGTACTTC. It codes for CASEGTVYEQYF.

The chain links TRBV5-6 to TRBJ1-2; TRBD1 is a possible D gene (5 bases). The V end lost 3 bases, the J end lost 1 base, and 13 bases lay between the germline ends. The CDR3 has 15 amino acids. Per the germline V gene, CDR1 is SGHDT and CDR2 is YYEEEE. CDR3 region: CASSSTARVNYGYTF. The CDR3 DNA reads as TGTGCCAGCAGCTCCACGGCCAGGGTTAACTATGGCTACACCTTC.

The chain links TRBV6-1 to TRBJ1-4; D perhaps matches TRBD1 (6 bases). Germline CDR1 MNHNS, CDR2 SASEGT. The CDR3 is 14 amino acids. V shed 7 bases and J shed 5 bases, with 14 bases lying between them. This chain's CDR3 is CASTRGQLNEKLFF. CDR3 in DNA: TGTGCCAGCACGAGGGGACAACTAAATGAAAAACTGTTTTTT.

The gene calls are TRBV15 and TRBJ2-3; 10 nucleotides agree with TRBD1. The CDR3 has 15 residues. The germline CDR1 and CDR2 sequences are LNHNV and YYDKDF (reference sequence). Losses at the gene ends were 3 bases for V and 4 bases for J; bases not matched to a gene: 4. CDR3 protein: CATSSRDRGPDTQYF. DNA for the CDR3: TGTGCCACCAGCAGCCGGGACAGGGGCCCAGATACGCAGTATTTT.

The V call is TRBV4-1, the J call TRBJ1-2, with D possibly matching TRBD1 (6 bases). V lost 1 base and J lost 8, with 17 bases in between. The CDR3 is 15 amino acids. Germline assignment: CDR1 MGHRA and CDR2 YSYEKL. CDR3 DNA sequence: TGCGCCAGCAGCCAAGTCCCATTTTTAGGGGGAGGCTACACCTTC. Protein sequence: CASSQVPFLGGGYTF.

This clone was seen more than once but under ten times. The J gene is TRBJ2-2, the V gene TRBV11-3, with a possible D match to TRBD2 (5 bases). The germline V gene has CDR1 SGHNT and CDR2 YENEEA. This CDR3 comprises 13 residues. Trimming left V 5 bases short and J 5 bases short, with 9 bases between. In DNA, the CDR3 is TGTGCCAGCAGCGCTACTAGGACCGGGGAGCTGTTTTTT. This gives the protein CASSATRTGELFF.

This rearrangement joins TRBV6-6 to TRBJ1-1; D is perhaps TRBD1 (5 bases). Germline CDR1 MNHNY, CDR2 SVGAGI (reference sequence). V shed 4 bases and J shed 10 bases, with 16 bases lying between them. The length of the CDR3 is 13 residues. CDR3 sequence (DNA): TGTGCCAGCAGTTCTCAGGGCGGAATGGGAGCTTTCTTT. Encoded protein: CASSSQGGMGAFF.

This CDR3 reads CASSPLGPYEQYF. The CDR3 region has the DNA TGTGCCAGCAGCCCACTAGGCCCCTACGAGCAGTACTTC. The chain recombines TRBV7-8 with TRBJ2-7; D perhaps matches TRBD2 (5 bases). Germline V gene lookup returns CDR1 SGHVS and CDR2 FQNEAQ. Trimming shortened V by 5 bases and J by 2 bases, and 10 bases separated the two germline ends. The CDR3 covers 13 residues.

The chain employs TRBV28 and TRBJ2-2; 9 positions match TRBD1. Germline V CDR1 and CDR2: MDHEN, SYDVKM. The CDR3 spans 16 residues. Germline trimming cut 6 bases from V and 3 bases from J; bases unmatched to any gene: 8. CDR3 in amino acids: CASSPSGTGYTGELFF. The CDR3 bases are TGTGCCAGCAGCCCGTCCGGGACAGGGTACACCGGGGAGCTGTTTTTT.

V gene TRBV5-1 combines with J gene TRBJ2-7; possible D gene TRBD2, 6 bases. This CDR3 has 13 amino acids. Germline V gene sequence: CDR1 SGHRS, CDR2 YFSETQ. V dropped 6 bases and J dropped 1 base, with 11 bases sitting between them. Here the CDR3 reads CASMEGLSYEQYF. The DNA of the CDR3 is TGCGCCAGCATGGAGGGATTATCCTACGAGCAGTACTTC.

The V call is TRBV2, the J call TRBJ2-5; 8 bases map to TRBD2. Germline CDR1 reads SNHLY; CDR2 reads FYNNEI. CDR3 length equals 13 residues. V lost 6 bases to trimming and J lost 2 bases; unmatched junction nucleotides: 2. In DNA, the CDR3 is TGTGCCAGCAGGGCTAGCGGGCAAGAGACCCAGTACTTC. It specifies CASRASGQETQYF.

The J gene is TRBJ2-1, the V gene TRBV19, with 9 bases fitting TRBD2. This CDR3 is 17 amino acids long. From germline, CDR1 is LNHDA and CDR2 SQIVND (reference sequence). V was clipped by 4 bases and J by 1 base; unmatched bases: 8. The CDR3 region has the DNA TGTGCCAGTAGTAGAGACCCCCTAGCGGGGTCCTACAATGAGCAGTTCTTC. It specifies CASSRDPLAGSYNEQFF.

This chain connects TRBV10-1 to TRBJ2-1, with 7 bases matching TRBD1. Looked up from germline, CDR1 is WNHNN and CDR2 is SYGVQD (reference sequence). V was clipped by 6 bases and J by 7 bases; unmatched bases: 9. The CDR3 runs to 14 residues. CDR3 region: CASSDTGVRNEQFF. The CDR3 DNA follows: TGCGCCAGCAGCGATACAGGGGTGCGGAATGAGCAGTTCTTC.

The V gene is TRBV13, the J gene TRBJ2-5; possible D gene TRBD1, 6 bases. Trimming pared 5 bases from V and 3 bases from J, leaving 13 bases between. Germline V gene sequence: CDR1 PRHDT, CDR2 FYEKMQ (reference sequence). This CDR3 comprises 14 residues. The CDR3 loop reads CASSQDSDEETQYF. Here the CDR3 DNA reads TGTGCCAGCAGCCAGGACAGCGACGAAGAGACCCAGTACTTC.

The V call is TRBV4-2, the J call TRBJ1-1, with D possibly matching TRBD1 (5 bases). Per the germline V gene, CDR1 is LGHNA and CDR2 is YNFKEQ. Trimming shortened V by 0 bases and J by 6 bases, and 8 bases separated the two germline ends. This CDR3 spans 13 amino acids. DNA of the CDR3: TGTGCCAGCAGCCAAGAGGCAGGGTCTGAAGCTTTCTTT. It is translated as CASSQEAGSEAFF.

The chain links TRBV15 to TRBJ2-2, with D possibly TRBD2 on 6 matching bases. The CDR3 runs 16 residues. The germline gives CDR1 LNHNV, CDR2 YYDKDF (reference sequence). Trimming removed 0 bases from V and 5 bases from J, with 13 bases in between. For the CDR3, the DNA is TGTGCCACCAGCAGAGATGGGGGGAGGAGAACCGGGGAGCTGTTTTTT. Amino acids: CATSRDGGRRTGELFF.

J is TRBJ1-5 and V is TRBV30; TRBD1 matches at 11 bases. There are 15 residues in the CDR3. V dropped 5 bases and J dropped 1; count of bases not matched to a gene: 4. The germline gives CDR1 GTSNPN, CDR2 SVGIG (reference sequence). For the CDR3, the DNA is TGTGCCTGGGGACAGGGGGCTGGGAGCAATCAGCCCCAGCATTTT. Its protein is CAWGQGAGSNQPQHF. The full variable domain, rest sourced from reference TRBV30 and TRBJ1-5, is SQTIHQWPATLVQPVGSPLSLECTVEGTSNPNLYWYRQAAGRGLQLLFYSVGIGQISSEVPQNLSASRPQDRQFILSSKKLLLSDSGFYLCAWGQGAGSNQPQHFGDGTRLSIL.

The CDR3 here is CASSPQQGNTRYEQYF. DNA of the CDR3: TGCGCCAGCAGCCCTCAACAGGGAAATACTCGATACGAGCAGTACTTC. This chain uses TRBV5-1 with TRBJ2-7, with D maybe TRBD1 (6 bases). The germline CDR1 and CDR2 sequences are SGHRS and YFSETQ. V was clipped by 4 bases and J by 4 bases, with 21 bases between them. The CDR3 has 16 residues.

The chain uses TRBV27 and TRBJ2-7, with TRBD2 identical over 12 bases. Germline values: CDR1 MNHEY, CDR2 SMNVEV (reference sequence). The V and J ends lost 6 bases and 2 bases, in that order; junction bases with no gene match: 5. The CDR3 is 15 residues long. This CDR3 is CASRAGLAGPYEQYF. CDR3 sequence (DNA): TGTGCCAGCAGGGCGGGACTAGCGGGCCCCTACGAGCAGTACTTC.

This chain links TRBV19 with TRBJ2-7; 11 nucleotides agree with TRBD2. The CDR3 consists of 14 residues. V was pared by 5 bases and J by 5 bases, with 5 bases of the junction left unmatched. The germline gives CDR1 LNHDA, CDR2 SQIVND (reference sequence). The CDR3 spells CASSRTSGGNEQYF. DNA of the CDR3: TGTGCCAGTAGTCGAACTAGCGGGGGCAACGAGCAGTACTTC.

This rearrangement joins TRBV19 to TRBJ2-1; D is unclear. Germline loops: CDR1 LNHDA, CDR2 SQIVND (reference sequence). Trimming pared 3 bases from V and 0 bases from J, leaving 9 bases between. The CDR3 is 15 amino acids. The CDR3: CASSIAESSYNEQFF. As DNA, the CDR3 is TGTGCCAGTAGTATTGCGGAAAGCTCCTACAATGAGCAGTTCTTC.

This chain's CDR3 is CSVLDSSYEQYF. CDR3 sequence (DNA): TGCAGCGTTCTAGACAGCTCCTACGAGCAGTACTTC. The J gene is TRBJ2-7, the V gene TRBV29-1, with D perhaps matching TRBD1 (5 bases). The V and J ends lost 5 bases and 0 bases respectively, with 8 bases between them. This CDR3 is 12 amino acids long. CDR1 and CDR2 (germline): SQVTM, ANQGSEA.

The chain employs TRBV2 and TRBJ2-1, with TRBD1 identical over 8 bases. Germline-derived CDR1 and CDR2 are SNHLY and FYNNEI. The V segment lost 6 bases and the J segment 2 bases; nucleotides outside the gene matches: 12. CDR3 length: 17 amino acids. The CDR3 DNA is TGTGCCAGCAGCGATACGGGACAGGCGACGACCTACAATGAGCAGTTCTTC. It is translated as CASSDTGQATTYNEQFF.

The table lists this clone with a few counts. This chain uses TRBV27 with TRBJ1-2, with 7 bases that match TRBD1. The CDR3 sequence is 16 residues long. Trimming at V came to 2 bases and at J to 2 bases, leaving 8 bases not matched to a gene. CDR1 MNHEY and CDR2 SMNVEV come from the germline V gene (reference sequence). The CDR3 sequence is CASSLTTGQINYGYTF. CDR3 DNA: TGTGCCAGCAGTTTAACCACGGGACAGATCAACTATGGCTACACCTTC.

The genes are TRBV5-6 and TRBJ2-5, with D possibly being TRBD2 (5 bases). Germline CDR1 is SGHDT and CDR2 is YYEEEE. The CDR3 sequence is 14 residues long. V gave up 2 bases and J gave up 5 bases, with 13 bases separating them. In nucleotides, the CDR3 is TGTGCCAGCAGCTTCAGGAGGTACTCCGAGACCCAGTACTTC. It yields the protein CASSFRRYSETQYF.

This chain joins TRBV10-3 and TRBJ1-1; 7 nucleotides line up with TRBD1. Per germline, CDR1 ENHRY and CDR2 SYGVKD. Unmatched junction bases numbered 9, after V lost 2 bases and J lost 3 bases. The CDR3 contains 16 residues. The CDR3 spells CAISEPPDREYTEAFF. CDR3 nucleotide sequence: TGTGCCATCAGTGAGCCACCTGACAGGGAGTACACTGAAGCTTTCTTT.

This clone appeared a single time. V and J are TRBV30 and TRBJ1-4, with D hard to call. The ends were cut back, 3 bases at V and 3 bases at J, with 14 bases in the middle. The CDR3 has 15 amino acids. Germline loops: CDR1 GTSNPN, CDR2 SVGIG (reference sequence). The chain's CDR3 is CAWSPRTDSNEKLFF. The CDR3, as DNA: TGTGCCTGGAGCCCCCGAACTGACTCTAATGAAAAACTGTTTTTT.